The 5 T cell receptor beta chains in this list originate from one sample, sequenced in a study of shared clonotypes between healthy human individuals. TCRdb keeps only in-frame clones here, not all; method: immunoSEQ multiplex PCR. The sample includes 2 million to 2.5 million clones, about 95% of them seen just once. Material: naive CD4+ T cells sorted from blood. Subset here: CD45RA+ positively selected. The receptor source for this set is a man aged 18 to 30 in good health.

The chain joins TRBV10-3 to TRBJ1-2; D call uncertain. Trimming took 2 bases from V and 1 from J, leaving 5 bases between them. Germline V gene data show CDR1 as ENHRY and CDR2 as SYGVKD. The CDR3 has 13 residues. The CDR3, as DNA: TGTGCCATCAGTGAGCCCCTTAACTATGGCTACACCTTC. It specifies CAISEPLNYGYTF.

The chain joins TRBV19 to TRBJ2-1; no definite D call. Germline-derived CDR1 and CDR2 are LNHDA and SQIVND (reference sequence). The V gene lost 6 bases and the J gene lost 2 bases, with 14 bases spanning the gap. The CDR3 spans 15 residues. The CDR3 sequence: CASRPQAVTYNEQFF. CDR3 coding DNA: TGTGCCAGTAGACCCCAGGCAGTTACCTACAATGAGCAGTTCTTC.

The chain links TRBV6-5 to TRBJ1-1, with D unresolved. CDR3 size: 14 residues. Germline V CDR1 and CDR2: MNHEY, SVGAGI. Trimming took 8 bases from V and 1 from J, leaving 14 bases between them. The CDR3 here is CASRGSAPNTEAFF. In DNA, the CDR3 is TGTGCCAGCCGAGGATCGGCACCGAACACTGAAGCTTTCTTT.

The rearrangement links TRBV6-1 to TRBJ2-5; D is unclear. Trimming shortened V by 4 bases and J by 1 base, and 7 bases separated the two germline ends. The CDR3 extends over 13 amino acids. The germline V gene encodes CDR1 MNHNS and CDR2 SASEGT. CDR3 residues: CASSGNFQETQYF. The CDR3 region has the DNA TGTGCCAGCAGTGGCAATTTCCAAGAGACCCAGTACTTC.

The chain combines TRBV6-5 with TRBJ2-7; tentatively, D is TRBD1 (6 bases). V was cut by 2 bases and J by 2 bases, with 16 bases left in between. The germline V gene encodes CDR1 MNHEY and CDR2 SVGAGI. The CDR3 is 16 residues long. CDR3 sequence (DNA): TGTGCCAGCAGTTACAAACCCCCCGGGGACACCTACGAGCAGTACTTC. Encoded protein: CASSYKPPGDTYEQYF.